Listed below are T cell receptor beta chains from one sample, sequenced in a study of blood T cell repertoires in COVID-19. Libraries were prepared by immunoSEQ multiplex PCR; TCRdb keeps only in-frame clonotypes and omits some of them. In the table there are about 240,000 clones, approximately 83% of which are singletons. The sequenced sample was PBMCs or T cells enriched from blood (not recorded which). Receptor source: a woman aged 35 to 49 who had been exposed to COVID-19. Both conserved end residues are trimmed from each CDR3.

CDR3	V	J
ASTPLAGDTGELF	TRBV19	TRBJ2-2
ASSRGQEPLYGYT	TRBV3-1/TRBV3-2	TRBJ1-2
ASSYSGGGNIQY	TRBV6-2/TRBV6-3	TRBJ2-4
ASSSGTGLADFYGYT	TRBV5-1	TRBJ1-2
ASRPTAIEAF	TRBV2	TRBJ1-1
ASSLSPGQGNTGELF	TRBV11-2	TRBJ2-2
ASTITKSRIGNQPQH	TRBV7-8	TRBJ1-5
ASSQGGGGLTDTQY	TRBV3-1/TRBV3-2	TRBJ2-3
ASSDTGGPNEKLF	TRBV6-4	TRBJ1-4
ASSFGIAGGPGELF	TRBV7-7	TRBJ2-2
ASSPGPGSNQPQH	TRBV5-1	TRBJ1-5
ASSLGGQPNGYT	TRBV28	TRBJ1-2
ASSWGVRDSPLH	TRBV9	TRBJ1-6
ATQPRRVENSPLH	TRBV6-5	TRBJ1-6
ASSSPGVGTGSEAF	TRBV2	TRBJ1-1
ATSDAHSPGTEAF	TRBV24-1	TRBJ1-1
SVYGTQNTEAF	TRBV29-1	TRBJ1-1
ASSSGTGLRRNYGYT	TRBV2	TRBJ1-2
AIPRRLNTGELF	TRBV10-1	TRBJ2-2
ASSPDFGRDQPQH	TRBV18	TRBJ1-5
ASSLVAVQETQY	TRBV11-2	TRBJ2-5
ASSLRLARGNEQF	TRBV7-8	TRBJ2-1
ASSIGAAGELF	TRBV19	TRBJ2-2
ASSPSGTGTVGYT	TRBV9	TRBJ1-2
ASSLWGQVNQPQH	TRBV28	TRBJ1-5
ASRGARLDTDTQY	TRBV5-1	TRBJ2-3
ASSHLASRGREEETQY	TRBV4-2	TRBJ2-5
ASSRDRDGYT	TRBV4-2	TRBJ1-2
ASTQRTLGETQY	TRBV2	TRBJ2-5
ASSSGLAVYQETQY	TRBV5-1	TRBJ2-5
ASSILGDRGHEQF	TRBV19	TRBJ2-1
ASSPGGYTGELF	TRBV7-8	TRBJ2-2
ASSFSQGRNQPQH	TRBV7-8	TRBJ1-5
ASSITGGYGEKLF	TRBV19	TRBJ1-4
ASSPRGGGATNEKLF	TRBV7-8	TRBJ1-4
ASSLEGSGYT	TRBV11-1	TRBJ1-2
ASSYSTGGRGYGYT	TRBV6-5	TRBJ1-2
ASSDRLGLNEQF	TRBV9	TRBJ2-1
ASSYAGYEQY	TRBV6-2/TRBV6-3	TRBJ2-7